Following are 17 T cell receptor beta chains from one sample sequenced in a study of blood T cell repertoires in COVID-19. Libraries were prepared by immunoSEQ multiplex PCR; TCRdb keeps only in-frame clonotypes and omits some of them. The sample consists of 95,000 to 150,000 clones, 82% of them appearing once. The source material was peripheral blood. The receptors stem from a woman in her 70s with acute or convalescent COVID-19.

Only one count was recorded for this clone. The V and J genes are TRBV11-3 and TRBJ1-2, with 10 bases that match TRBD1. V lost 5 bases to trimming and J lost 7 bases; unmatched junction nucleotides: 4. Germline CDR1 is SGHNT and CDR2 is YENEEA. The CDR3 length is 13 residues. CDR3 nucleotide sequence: TGTGCCAGCAGCCTAGGGACAGGGGTTGGCTACACCTTC. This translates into CASSLGTGVGYTF.

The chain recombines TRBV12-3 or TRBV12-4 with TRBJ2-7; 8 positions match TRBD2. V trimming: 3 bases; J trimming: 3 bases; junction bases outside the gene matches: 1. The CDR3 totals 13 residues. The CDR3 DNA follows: TGTGCCAGCAGTTTCGGGGGGGACTACGAGCAGTACGTC. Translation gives CASSFGGDYEQYV.

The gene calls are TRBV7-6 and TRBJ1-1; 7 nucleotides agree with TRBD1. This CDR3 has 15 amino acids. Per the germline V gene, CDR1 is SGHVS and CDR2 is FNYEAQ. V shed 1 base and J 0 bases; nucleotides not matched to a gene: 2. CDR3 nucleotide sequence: TGTGCCAGCAGCTTAGGGACAGGAATGAACACTGAAGCTTTCTTT. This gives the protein CASSLGTGMNTEAFF. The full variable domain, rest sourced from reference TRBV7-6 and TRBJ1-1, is GAGVSQSPRYKVTKRGQDVALRCDPISGHVSLYWYRQALGQGPEFLTYFNYEAQQDKSGLPNDRFSAERPEGSISTLTIQRTEQRDSAMYRCASSLGTGMNTEAFFGQGTRLTVV.

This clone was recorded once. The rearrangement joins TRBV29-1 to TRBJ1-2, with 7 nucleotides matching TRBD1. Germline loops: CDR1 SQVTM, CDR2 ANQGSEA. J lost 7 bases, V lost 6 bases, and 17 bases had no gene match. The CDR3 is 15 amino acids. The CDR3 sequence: CSVEPQGRGRSGYTF. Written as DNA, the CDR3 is TGCAGCGTCGAACCTCAGGGCAGGGGGAGATCTGGCTACACCTTC.

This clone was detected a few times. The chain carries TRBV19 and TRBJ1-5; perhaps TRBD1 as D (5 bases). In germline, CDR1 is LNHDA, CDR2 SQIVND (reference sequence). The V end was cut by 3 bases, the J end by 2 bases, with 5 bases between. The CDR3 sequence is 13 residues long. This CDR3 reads CASSMGRNQPQHF. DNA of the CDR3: TGTGCCAGTAGTATGGGGCGCAATCAGCCCCAGCATTTT.

The CDR3 DNA is TGTGCCTGGTCGCAGGGGGGCAACTATGGCGGAAGGGGCTACACCTTC. Protein product: CAWSQGGNYGGRGYTF. The chain has TRBV30 and TRBJ1-2, with 7 bases lining up with TRBD1. V was clipped by 5 bases and J by 8 bases; unmatched bases: 20. This CDR3 region has 16 residues. CDR1 GTSNPN and CDR2 SVGIG come from the germline V gene (reference sequence).

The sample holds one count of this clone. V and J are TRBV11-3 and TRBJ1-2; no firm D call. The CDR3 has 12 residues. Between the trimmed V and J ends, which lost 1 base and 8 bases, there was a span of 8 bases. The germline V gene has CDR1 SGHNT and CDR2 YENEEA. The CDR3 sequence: CASSLGRGGYTF. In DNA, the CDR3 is TGTGCCAGCAGCTTAGGGAGAGGGGGCTACACCTTC.

CDR3 loop: CASSLLPGIADTQYF. CDR3 bases: TGTGCCAGCAGCTTATTACCGGGGATCGCAGATACGCAGTATTTT. This chain links TRBV11-2 with TRBJ2-3, with D maybe TRBD2 (5 bases). The length of the CDR3 is 15 residues. V lost 2 bases, J lost 4 bases, and 13 bases lay in between. Germline loops: CDR1 SGHAT, CDR2 FQNNGV.

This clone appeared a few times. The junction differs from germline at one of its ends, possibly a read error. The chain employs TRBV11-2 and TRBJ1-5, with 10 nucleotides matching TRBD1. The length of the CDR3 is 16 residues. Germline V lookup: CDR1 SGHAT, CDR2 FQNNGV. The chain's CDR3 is CASSLDRGQGNQPQHF. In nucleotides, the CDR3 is TGTGCCAGCAGCCTAGACAGGGGGCAAGGCAATCAGCCCCAGCATTTT.

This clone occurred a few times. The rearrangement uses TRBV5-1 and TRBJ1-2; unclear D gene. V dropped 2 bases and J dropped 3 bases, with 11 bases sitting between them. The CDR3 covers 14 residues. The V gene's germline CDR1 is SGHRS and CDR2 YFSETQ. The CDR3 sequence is CASSLRDEDYGYTF. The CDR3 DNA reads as TGCGCCAGCAGCTTACGTGACGAGGACTATGGCTACACCTTC.

The CDR3 DNA reads TGTGCCAGCGCCGCTACGACAGATACGCAGTATTTT. Translating it yields CASAATTDTQYF. The V call is TRBV6-5, the J call TRBJ2-3, with D unclear. From germline, CDR1 is MNHEY and CDR2 SVGAGI. Trimming removed 8 bases at V and 3 bases at J, with 9 bases between. The CDR3 has 12 residues.

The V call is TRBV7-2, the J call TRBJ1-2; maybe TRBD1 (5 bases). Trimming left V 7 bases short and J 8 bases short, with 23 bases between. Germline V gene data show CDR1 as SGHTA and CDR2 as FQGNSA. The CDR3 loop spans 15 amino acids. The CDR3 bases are TGTGCCAGCACCCCAGGGTATACTGGTAGGGAAGGCTACACCTTC. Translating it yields CASTPGYTGREGYTF. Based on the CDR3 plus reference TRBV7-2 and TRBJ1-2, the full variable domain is GAGVSQSPSNKVTEKGKDVELRCDPISGHTALYWYRQSLGQGLEFLIYFQGNSAPDKSGLPSDRFSAERTGGSVSTLTIQRTQQEDSAVYLCASTPGYTGREGYTFGSGTRLTVV.

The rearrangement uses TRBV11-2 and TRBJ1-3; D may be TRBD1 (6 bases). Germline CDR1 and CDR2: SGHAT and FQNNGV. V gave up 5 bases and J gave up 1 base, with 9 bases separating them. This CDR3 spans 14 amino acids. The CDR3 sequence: CASSQQGSGNTIYF. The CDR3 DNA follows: TGTGCCAGCAGCCAACAGGGTTCTGGAAACACCATATATTTT. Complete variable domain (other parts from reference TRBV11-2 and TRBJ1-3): EAGVAQSPRYKIIEKRQSVAFWCNPISGHATLYWYQQILGQGPKLLIQFQNNGVVDDSQLPKDRFSAERLKGVDSTLKIQPAKLEDSAVYLCASSQQGSGNTIYFGEGSWLTVV.

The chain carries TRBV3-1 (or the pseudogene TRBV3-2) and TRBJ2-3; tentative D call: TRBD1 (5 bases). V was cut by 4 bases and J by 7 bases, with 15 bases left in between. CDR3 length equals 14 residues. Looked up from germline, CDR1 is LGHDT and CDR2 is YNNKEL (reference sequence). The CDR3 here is CASSLGQTPNTQYF. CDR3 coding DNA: TGTGCCAGCAGCCTCGGACAAACCCCTAATACGCAGTATTTT.

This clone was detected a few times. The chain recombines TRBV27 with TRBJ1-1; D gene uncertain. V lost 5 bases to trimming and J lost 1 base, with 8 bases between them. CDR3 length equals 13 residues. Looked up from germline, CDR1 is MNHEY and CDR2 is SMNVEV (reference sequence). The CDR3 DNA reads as TGTGCCAGCAGTCCGACAAAGAACACTGAAGCTTTCTTT. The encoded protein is CASSPTKNTEAFF.

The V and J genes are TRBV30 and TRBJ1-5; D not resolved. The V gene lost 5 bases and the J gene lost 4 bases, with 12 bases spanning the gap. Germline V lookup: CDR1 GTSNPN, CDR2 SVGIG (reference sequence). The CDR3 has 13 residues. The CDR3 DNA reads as TGTGCCTGGGCGATACACGGGAATCAGCCCCAGCATTTT. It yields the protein CAWAIHGNQPQHF.

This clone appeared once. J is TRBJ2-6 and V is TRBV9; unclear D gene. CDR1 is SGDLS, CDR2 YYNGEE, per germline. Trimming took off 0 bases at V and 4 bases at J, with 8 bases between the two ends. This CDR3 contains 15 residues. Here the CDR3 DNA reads TGTGCCAGCAGCGTAGATCCAGTAGGGGCCAACGTCCTGACTTTC. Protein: CASSVDPVGANVLTF.